The next 24 T cell receptor beta chains were all read from a single sample in a study of blood T cell repertoires in COVID-19. Some clones are missing from TCRdb's copy, which holds only in-frame ones; the method was immunoSEQ multiplex PCR. Found here are roughly 70,000 clones, roughly 89% of them singletons; the top ten hold about 1.3%. Material for sequencing was peripheral blood. The receptor source for this set is a man aged 55 to 70 with acute or convalescent COVID-19.

This clone was detected only once. The CDR3 DNA sequence: TGTGCCAGCAGCTTGCGCTCTGGAAACACCATATATTTT. As protein: CASSLRSGNTIYF. V gene TRBV11-3 combines with J gene TRBJ1-3; D is unclear. Germline V gene sequence: CDR1 SGHNT, CDR2 YENEEA. The CDR3 consists of 13 residues. V lost 3 bases and J lost 0, with 3 bases in between.

The V and J genes are TRBV7-9 and TRBJ1-4; D may be TRBD1 (5 bases). Germline values: CDR1 SEHNR, CDR2 FQNEAQ (reference sequence). The CDR3 covers 15 residues. Trimming removed 5 bases at V and 3 bases at J, with 13 bases between. CDR3 nucleotides: TGTGCCAGCAGCCTCAGGGCGGGAGCTAATGAAAAACTGTTTTTT. It codes for CASSLRAGANEKLFF. The full variable domain, with the rest looked up from reference TRBV7-9 and TRBJ1-4, is DTGVSQNPRHKITKRGQNVTFRCDPISEHNRLYWYRQTLGQGPEFLTYFQNEAQLEKSRLLSDRFSAERPKGSFSTLEIQRTEQGDSAMYLCASSLRAGANEKLFFGSGTQLSVL.

The rearrangement uses TRBV7-9 and TRBJ1-1; possibly TRBD1 for D (6 bases). Germline V lookup: CDR1 SEHNR, CDR2 FQNEAQ (reference sequence). The CDR3 runs 15 residues. The V and J ends lost 0 bases and 5 bases respectively, with 13 bases between them. The CDR3 sequence is CASSLANGGGTEAFF. The CDR3 nucleotides are TGTGCCAGCAGCTTAGCGAATGGGGGCGGGACTGAAGCTTTCTTT.

J is TRBJ2-2 and V is TRBV5-6; maybe TRBD1 (7 bases). This CDR3 has 17 residues. Trimming stripped 0 bases from V and 5 bases from J, with 17 bases between. Germline assignment: CDR1 SGHDT and CDR2 YYEEEE. The CDR3 nucleotides read TGTGCCAGCAGCTTGGCAGGGGGGCTGGTGGTGACCGGGGAGCTGTTTTTT. Translated, it gives CASSLAGGLVVTGELFF.

This clone was observed a handful of times. The rearrangement joins TRBV19 to TRBJ1-1; no clear D. Looked up from germline, CDR1 is LNHDA and CDR2 is SQIVND (reference sequence). The CDR3 spans 13 residues. The V end was cut by 3 bases, the J end by 5 bases, with 10 bases between. The CDR3 region is CASSMYEGTEAFF. The CDR3 region has the DNA TGTGCCAGTAGTATGTATGAGGGTACTGAAGCTTTCTTT.

This chain uses TRBV2 with TRBJ2-3; 7 bases align to TRBD1. Trimming cost V 5 bases and J 2 bases; bases outside gene matches: 7. The CDR3 sequence is 15 residues long. Germline CDR1 and CDR2: SNHLY and FYNNEI. The CDR3 spells CASSRDSHDTDTQYF. The CDR3 DNA reads TGTGCCAGCAGTAGGGACAGCCATGACACAGATACGCAGTATTTT.

The CDR3 protein is CASSQDRATNEKLFF. Written as DNA, the CDR3 is TGTGCCAGCAGCCAGGACAGGGCAACTAATGAAAAACTGTTTTTT. This chain uses TRBV5-8 with TRBJ1-4; 8 nucleotides align to TRBD1. In germline, CDR1 is SGHTS, CDR2 YDEGEE. The CDR3 runs to 15 residues. The trim removed 4 bases at V and 0 bases at J, leaving 2 bases unmatched.

This chain connects TRBV3-1 (or the pseudogene TRBV3-2) to TRBJ2-1; 15 bases line up with TRBD2. Per germline, CDR1 LGHDT and CDR2 YNNKEL (reference sequence). The CDR3 contains 17 residues. Unmatched junction bases numbered 6, after V lost 6 bases and J lost 3 bases. CDR3 bases: TGTGCCAGCAGTCGGACTAGCGGGGGGGAAGTCTACAATGAGCAGTTCTTC. Protein sequence: CASSRTSGGEVYNEQFF.

This clone came up a few times. The chain links TRBV13 to TRBJ1-2; D is unclear. The CDR3 contains 13 residues. Trimming removed 4 bases from V and 7 bases from J, with 13 bases in between. Germline V gene data show CDR1 as PRHDT and CDR2 as FYEKMQ (reference sequence). This chain's CDR3 is CASSSQEDPGYTF. As DNA, the CDR3 is TGTGCCAGCAGCTCCCAGGAGGATCCTGGCTACACCTTC.

In this sample, this clone turned up once. This chain links TRBV19 with TRBJ1-1; D possibly corresponds to TRBD1 (6 bases). CDR3 length equals 13 residues. V was clipped by 6 bases and J by 4 bases, with 12 bases between them. Germline assignment: CDR1 LNHDA and CDR2 SQIVND (reference sequence). The CDR3 region is CASRQGKVTEAFF. The CDR3 DNA reads as TGTGCCAGTAGGCAGGGGAAGGTCACTGAAGCTTTCTTT. Together with reference TRBV19 and TRBJ1-1, the CDR3 gives the full variable domain: DGGITQSPKYLFRKEGQNVTLSCEQNLNHDAMYWYRQDPGQGLRLIYYSQIVNDFQKGDIAEGYSVSREKKESFPLTVTSAQKNPTAFYLCASRQGKVTEAFFGQGTRLTVV.

The rearrangement links TRBV5-6 to TRBJ1-5; D might be TRBD1 (6 bases). The CDR3 has 16 residues. The V end was cut by 1 base, the J end by 5 bases, with 16 bases between. Germline V gene lookup returns CDR1 SGHDT and CDR2 YYEEEE. The CDR3 DNA follows: TGTGCCAGCAGCTTGAAACCCGGACAGAAATATCAGCCCCAGCATTTT. Protein sequence: CASSLKPGQKYQPQHF.

Here the CDR3 reads CASSGGGQVNYGYTF. The CDR3 nucleotides read TGTGCCAGCTCCGGCGGGGGGCAGGTGAACTATGGCTACACCTTC. This chain uses TRBV6-5 with TRBJ1-2; D perhaps matches TRBD1 (6 bases). The CDR3 is 15 amino acids. Between the trimmed V and J ends, which lost 8 bases and 2 bases, there was a span of 18 bases. Germline CDR1 MNHEY, CDR2 SVGAGI.

The DNA for the CDR3 is TGTGCCAGCAGTTACGGACAGGGAACATTCACTGAAGCTTTCTTT. Protein: CASSYGQGTFTEAFF. The chain joins TRBV6-5 to TRBJ1-1, with 8 bases identical to TRBD1. J was trimmed by 4 bases and V by 2 bases; bases with no gene match: 6. This CDR3 has 15 residues. CDR1 MNHEY and CDR2 SVGAGI come from the germline V gene.

This sequence joins TRBV27 and TRBJ1-2; tentative D call: TRBD1 (5 bases). The CDR3 is made up of 13 amino acids. Trimming removed 6 bases from V and 3 bases from J, with 11 bases in between. Germline CDR1 MNHEY, CDR2 SMNVEV (reference sequence). CDR3 protein: CASSPTGDYGYTF. For the CDR3, the DNA is TGTGCCAGCAGCCCTACGGGGGACTATGGCTACACCTTC.

The chain carries TRBV10-3 and TRBJ2-2; 7 positions agree with TRBD1. Germline CDR1 ENHRY, CDR2 SYGVKD. The trim removed 3 bases at V and 3 bases at J, leaving 10 bases unmatched. The CDR3 is 17 residues long. In DNA, the CDR3 is TGTGCCATCAGTGATGCACAGGGGTTCAGGGACACCGGGGAGCTGTTTTTT. Translation gives CAISDAQGFRDTGELFF.

The count of this clone is one. V usage is TRBV12-5 and J usage is TRBJ2-5; 11 bases align to TRBD2. J gave up 4 bases and V 8 bases, and 9 bases lay outside the gene matches. Looked up from germline, CDR1 is LGHNT and CDR2 is FRNRAP. The CDR3 extends over 15 amino acids. Here the CDR3 reads CASSDSGGGRETQYF. CDR3 nucleotide sequence: TGTGCTAGTAGTGATAGCGGGGGGGGCAGAGAGACCCAGTACTTC.

The chain is built from TRBV30 and TRBJ1-5, with D possibly being TRBD1 (6 bases). Germline CDR1 GTSNPN, CDR2 SVGIG (reference sequence). V was shortened by 2 bases and J by 2 bases, with 13 bases between the two germline ends. The CDR3 totals 15 residues. The CDR3, as DNA: TGTGCCTGGAGTCTCCCCCAGGGGCGCAATCAGCCCCAGCATTTT. Amino acids: CAWSLPQGRNQPQHF.

This rearrangement joins TRBV27 to TRBJ2-1; D is unclear. Germline values: CDR1 MNHEY, CDR2 SMNVEV (reference sequence). The CDR3 spans 12 residues. Trimming stripped 0 bases from V and 8 bases from J, with 5 bases between. The CDR3 sequence: CASSLSGYEQFF. The CDR3 DNA reads as TGTGCCAGCAGTTTATCCGGGTATGAGCAGTTCTTC.

V and J are TRBV5-1 and TRBJ2-7, with 9 bases identical to TRBD1. Germline CDR1 is SGHRS and CDR2 is YFSETQ. The CDR3 contains 14 residues. With V trimmed by 9 bases and J by 5 bases, 12 bases remained unmatched. The CDR3: CATQPGTGFDEQYF. DNA for the CDR3: TGCGCCACCCAGCCCGGGACAGGGTTCGACGAGCAGTACTTC. Variable domain in full (rest from reference TRBV5-1 and TRBJ2-7): KAGVTQTPRYLIKTRGQQVTLSCSPISGHRSVSWYQQTPGQGLQFLFEYFSETQRNKGNFPGRFSGRQFSNSRSEMNVSTLELGDSALYLCATQPGTGFDEQYFGPGTRLTVT.

J is TRBJ1-5 and V is TRBV7-8; D gene ambiguous. V lost 3 bases and J lost 5, with 8 bases in between. This CDR3 is 13 amino acids long. Per germline, CDR1 SGHVS and CDR2 FQNEAQ. The CDR3 reads CASSLGPHQPQHF. The CDR3 DNA reads TGTGCCAGCAGCTTGGGCCCCCATCAGCCCCAGCATTTT.

The count of this clone is one. This chain connects TRBV19 to TRBJ2-2; the D gene is possibly TRBD1 (6 bases). Germline assignment: CDR1 LNHDA and CDR2 SQIVND (reference sequence). CDR3 length: 17 amino acids. With 7 bases removed from V and 0 bases from J, the gap between germline ends came to 18 bases. As DNA, the CDR3 is TGTGCCAGTAAAACCTCAGGACAGACTTCGAACACCGGGGAGCTGTTTTTT. Residues: CASKTSGQTSNTGELFF. Full variable domain (missing parts from reference TRBV19 and TRBJ2-2): DGGITQSPKYLFRKEGQNVTLSCEQNLNHDAMYWYRQDPGQGLRLIYYSQIVNDFQKGDIAEGYSVSREKKESFPLTVTSAQKNPTAFYLCASKTSGQTSNTGELFFGEGSRLTVL.

The V call is TRBV29-1, the J call TRBJ2-3; D is ambiguous. The V gene lost 6 bases and the J gene lost 2 bases, with 9 bases spanning the gap. The CDR3 is made up of 12 amino acids. Germline V CDR1 and CDR2: SQVTM, ANQGSEA. The CDR3 DNA follows: TGCAGCGTCGGTCGACTCACAGATACGCAGTATTTT. Protein sequence: CSVGRLTDTQYF.

The V gene is TRBV6-5, the J gene TRBJ1-2, with a weak D call TRBD1 (5 bases). This CDR3 spans 14 amino acids. Germline V gives CDR1 MNHEY, CDR2 SVGAGI. V lost 6 bases to trimming and J lost 1 base, with 12 bases between them. Written as DNA, the CDR3 is TGTGCCAGCAGCCCCCCGGGGGATAACTATGGCTACACCTTC. Protein sequence: CASSPPGDNYGYTF.

This rearrangement joins TRBV9 to TRBJ1-4; D possibly corresponds to TRBD1 (5 bases). The CDR3 has 15 residues. Trimming left V 0 bases short and J 7 bases short, with 13 bases between. Germline assignment: CDR1 SGDLS and CDR2 YYNGEE. This chain's CDR3 is CASSVDGGAAEKLFF. For the CDR3, the DNA is TGTGCCAGCAGCGTAGATGGCGGGGCTGCTGAAAAACTGTTTTTT.